This T cell receptor (beta chain) was documented in a study of blood T cell repertoires in COVID-19. Study-level information: In each case, the material was cDNA or gDNA derived from T cells, B-cell-depleted T cells, or PBMCs.

Profiled with immunoSEQ multiplex PCR; TCRdb holds only in-frame clones, not every one. The sample contains fewer than 450,000 clones, 70% to 90% of which appear only once. There are 15 residues in the CDR3. The germline V gene encodes CDR1 SGHTA and CDR2 FQGNSA. Trimming removed 5 bases from V and 0 bases from J; junction bases left unmatched: 5. The source of this sequence is a woman aged 45-65 years with COVID-19, enrolled during active disease. The sequencing input was peripheral blood. The J gene is TRBJ2-3, the V gene TRBV7-2, with 7 bases lining up with TRBD2. CDR3 in amino acids: CASSHGGYSTDTQYF. CDR3 coding DNA: TGTGCCAGCAGCCACGGGGGGTACAGCACAGATACGCAGTATTTT.